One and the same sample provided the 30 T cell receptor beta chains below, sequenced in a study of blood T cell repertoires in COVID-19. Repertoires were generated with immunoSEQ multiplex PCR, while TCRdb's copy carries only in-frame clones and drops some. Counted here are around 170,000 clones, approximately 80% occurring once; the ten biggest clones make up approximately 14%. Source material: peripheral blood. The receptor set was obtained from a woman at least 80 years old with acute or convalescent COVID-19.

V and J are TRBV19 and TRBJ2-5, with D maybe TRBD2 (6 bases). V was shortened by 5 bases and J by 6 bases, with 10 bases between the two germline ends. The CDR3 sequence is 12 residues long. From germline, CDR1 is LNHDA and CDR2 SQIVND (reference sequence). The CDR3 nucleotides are TGTGCCAGTAGTCGGGAGTATCAGACCCAGTACTTC. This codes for CASSREYQTQYF.

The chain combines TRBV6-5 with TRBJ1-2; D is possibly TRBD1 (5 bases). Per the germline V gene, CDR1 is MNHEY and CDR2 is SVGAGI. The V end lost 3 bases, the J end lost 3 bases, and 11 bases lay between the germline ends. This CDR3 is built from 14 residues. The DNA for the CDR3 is TGTGCCAGCAGTTATCAGGGCGTCCACTATGGCTACACCTTC. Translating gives CASSYQGVHYGYTF.

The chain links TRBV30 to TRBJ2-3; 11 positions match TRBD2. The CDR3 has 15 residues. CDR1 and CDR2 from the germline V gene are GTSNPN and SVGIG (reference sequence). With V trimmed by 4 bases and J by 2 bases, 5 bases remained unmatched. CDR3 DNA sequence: TGTGCCTGGAAAAGACTAGCGGGGAACACAGATACGCAGTATTTT. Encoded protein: CAWKRLAGNTDTQYF.

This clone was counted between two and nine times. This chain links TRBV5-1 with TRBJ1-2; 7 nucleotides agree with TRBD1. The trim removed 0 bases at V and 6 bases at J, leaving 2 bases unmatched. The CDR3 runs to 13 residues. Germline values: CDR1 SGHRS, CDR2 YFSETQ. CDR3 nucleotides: TGCGCCAGCAGCTTGGGACAGGGAGATGGCTACACCTTC. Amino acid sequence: CASSLGQGDGYTF.

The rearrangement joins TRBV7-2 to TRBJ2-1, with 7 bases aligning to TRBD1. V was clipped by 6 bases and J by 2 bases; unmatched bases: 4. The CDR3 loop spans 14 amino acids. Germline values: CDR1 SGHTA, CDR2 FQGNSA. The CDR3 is CASRAQGPYNEQFF. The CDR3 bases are TGTGCCAGCAGGGCACAGGGGCCCTACAATGAGCAGTTCTTC.

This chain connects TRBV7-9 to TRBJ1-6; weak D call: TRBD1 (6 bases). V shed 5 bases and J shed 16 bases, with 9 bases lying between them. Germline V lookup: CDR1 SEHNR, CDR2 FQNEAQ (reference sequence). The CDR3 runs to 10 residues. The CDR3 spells CASSGQSLHF. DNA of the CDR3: TGTGCCAGCAGCGGACAGAGTCTCCACTTT. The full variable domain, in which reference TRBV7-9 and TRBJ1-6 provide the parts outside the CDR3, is DTGVSQNPRHKITKRGQNVTFRCDPISEHNRLYWYRQTLGQGPEFLTYFQNEAQLEKSRLLSDRFSAERPKGSFSTLEIQRTEQGDSAMYLCASSGQSLHFGNGTRLTVT.

This chain's CDR3 is CASSLGGTRRQGAFYEQFF. CDR3 sequence (DNA): TGTGCCAGCAGCTTAGGAGGGACCAGACGACAGGGGGCTTTCTATGAGCAGTTCTTC. The chain carries TRBV11-2 and TRBJ2-1, with 10 bases aligning to TRBD1. Trimming removed 1 base from V and 8 bases from J; junction bases left unmatched: 17. The germline gives CDR1 SGHAT, CDR2 FQNNGV. The CDR3 extends over 19 amino acids.

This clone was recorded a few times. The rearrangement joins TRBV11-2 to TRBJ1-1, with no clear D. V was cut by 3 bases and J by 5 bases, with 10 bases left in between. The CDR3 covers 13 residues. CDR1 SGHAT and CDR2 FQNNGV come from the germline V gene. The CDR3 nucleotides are TGTGCCAGCAGCTTCCCCAGGAAGACTGAAGCTTTCTTT. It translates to CASSFPRKTEAFF.

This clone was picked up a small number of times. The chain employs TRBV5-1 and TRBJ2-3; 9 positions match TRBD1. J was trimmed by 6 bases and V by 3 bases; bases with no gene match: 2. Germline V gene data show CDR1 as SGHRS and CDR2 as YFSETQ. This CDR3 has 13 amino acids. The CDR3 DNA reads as TGCGCCAGCAGCTGGGGGACAGGGGATACGCAGTATTTT. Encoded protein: CASSWGTGDTQYF. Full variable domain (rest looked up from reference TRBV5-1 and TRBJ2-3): KAGVTQTPRYLIKTRGQQVTLSCSPISGHRSVSWYQQTPGQGLQFLFEYFSETQRNKGNFPGRFSGRQFSNSRSEMNVSTLELGDSALYLCASSWGTGDTQYFGPGTRLTVL.

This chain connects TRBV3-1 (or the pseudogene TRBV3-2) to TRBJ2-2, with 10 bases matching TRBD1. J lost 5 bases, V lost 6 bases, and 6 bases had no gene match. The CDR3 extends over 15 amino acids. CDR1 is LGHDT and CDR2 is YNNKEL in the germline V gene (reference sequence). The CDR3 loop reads CASRLGQGRTGELFF. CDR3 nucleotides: TGTGCCAGCAGGCTGGGACAGGGGAGAACCGGGGAGCTGTTTTTT.

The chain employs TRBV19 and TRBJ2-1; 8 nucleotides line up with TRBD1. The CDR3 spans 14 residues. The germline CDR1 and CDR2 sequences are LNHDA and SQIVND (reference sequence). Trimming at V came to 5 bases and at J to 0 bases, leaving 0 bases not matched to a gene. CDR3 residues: CASSGQGSYNEQFF. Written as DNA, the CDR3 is TGTGCCAGTAGTGGACAGGGCTCCTACAATGAGCAGTTCTTC.

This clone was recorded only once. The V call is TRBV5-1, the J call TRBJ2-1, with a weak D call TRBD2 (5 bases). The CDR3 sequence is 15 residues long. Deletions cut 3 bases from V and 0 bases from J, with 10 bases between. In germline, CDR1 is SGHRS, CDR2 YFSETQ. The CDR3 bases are TGCGCCAGCAGCTCCGGACTTAGCTCCTACAATGAGCAGTTCTTC. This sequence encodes CASSSGLSSYNEQFF. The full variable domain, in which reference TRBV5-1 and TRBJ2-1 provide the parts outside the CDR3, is KAGVTQTPRYLIKTRGQQVTLSCSPISGHRSVSWYQQTPGQGLQFLFEYFSETQRNKGNFPGRFSGRQFSNSRSEMNVSTLELGDSALYLCASSSGLSSYNEQFFGPGTRLTVL.

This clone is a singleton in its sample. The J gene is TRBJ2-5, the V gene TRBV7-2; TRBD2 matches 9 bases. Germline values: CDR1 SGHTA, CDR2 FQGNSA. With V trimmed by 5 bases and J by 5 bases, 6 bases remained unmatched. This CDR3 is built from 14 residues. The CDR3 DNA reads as TGTGCCAGCAGCGTCAGTAGCGGGAGTGAGACCCAGTACTTC. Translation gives CASSVSSGSETQYF. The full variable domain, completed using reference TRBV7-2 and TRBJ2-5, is GAGVSQSPSNKVTEKGKDVELRCDPISGHTALYWYRQSLGQGLEFLIYFQGNSAPDKSGLPSDRFSAERTGGSVSTLTIQRTQQEDSAVYLCASSVSSGSETQYFGPGTRLLVL.

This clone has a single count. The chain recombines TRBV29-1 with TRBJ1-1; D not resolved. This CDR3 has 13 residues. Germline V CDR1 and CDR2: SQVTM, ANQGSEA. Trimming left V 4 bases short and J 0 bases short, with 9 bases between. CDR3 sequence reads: CSVAEGLNTEAFF. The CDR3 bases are TGCAGCGTTGCAGAGGGCTTGAACACTGAAGCTTTCTTT.

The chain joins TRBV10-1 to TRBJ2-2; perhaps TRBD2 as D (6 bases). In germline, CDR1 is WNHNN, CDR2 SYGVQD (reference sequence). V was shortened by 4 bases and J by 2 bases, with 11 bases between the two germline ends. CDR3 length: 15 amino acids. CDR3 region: CASSAGGPNTGELFF. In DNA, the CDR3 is TGCGCCAGCAGTGCAGGAGGGCCTAACACCGGGGAGCTGTTTTTT.

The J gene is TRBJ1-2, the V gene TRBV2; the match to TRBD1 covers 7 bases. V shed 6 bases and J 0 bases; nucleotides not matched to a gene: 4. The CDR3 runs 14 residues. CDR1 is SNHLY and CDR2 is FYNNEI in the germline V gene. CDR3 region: CASRGTVSNYGYTF. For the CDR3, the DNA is TGTGCCAGCAGGGGGACAGTATCTAACTATGGCTACACCTTC.

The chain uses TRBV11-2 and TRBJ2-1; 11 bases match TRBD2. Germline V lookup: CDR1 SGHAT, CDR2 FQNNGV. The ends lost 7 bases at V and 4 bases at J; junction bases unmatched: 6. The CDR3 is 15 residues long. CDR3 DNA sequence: TGTGCCAGCACCCCCGGACTAGCGGGTTACAATGAGCAGTTCTTC. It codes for CASTPGLAGYNEQFF.

CDR3 sequence: CASSPRETGATGELFF. The CDR3 coding sequence is TGTGCCAGCTCACCACGGGAGACAGGGGCCACCGGGGAGCTGTTTTTT. The chain carries TRBV18 and TRBJ2-2, with 8 bases fitting TRBD1. The CDR3 has 16 residues. CDR1 KGHSH and CDR2 LQKENI come from the germline V gene. V was clipped by 1 base and J by 4 bases; unmatched bases: 5.

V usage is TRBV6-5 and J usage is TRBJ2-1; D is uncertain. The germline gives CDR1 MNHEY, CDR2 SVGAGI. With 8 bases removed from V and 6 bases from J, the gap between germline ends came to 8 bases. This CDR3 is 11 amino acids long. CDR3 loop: CASVWSNEQFF. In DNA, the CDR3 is TGTGCCAGCGTGTGGAGCAATGAGCAGTTCTTC.

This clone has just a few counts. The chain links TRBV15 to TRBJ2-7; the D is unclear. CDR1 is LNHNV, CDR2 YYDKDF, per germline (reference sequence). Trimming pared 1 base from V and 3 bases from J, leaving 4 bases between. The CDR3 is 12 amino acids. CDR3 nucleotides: TGTGCCACCAGCAGAGGTTACTACGAGCAGTACTTC. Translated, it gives CATSRGYYEQYF.

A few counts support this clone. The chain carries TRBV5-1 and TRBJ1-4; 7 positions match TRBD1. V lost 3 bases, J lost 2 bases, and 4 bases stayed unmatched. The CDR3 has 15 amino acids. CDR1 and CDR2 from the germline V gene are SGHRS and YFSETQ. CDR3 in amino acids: CASSWMGQTNEKLFF. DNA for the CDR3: TGCGCCAGCAGCTGGATGGGACAGACTAATGAAAAACTGTTTTTT.

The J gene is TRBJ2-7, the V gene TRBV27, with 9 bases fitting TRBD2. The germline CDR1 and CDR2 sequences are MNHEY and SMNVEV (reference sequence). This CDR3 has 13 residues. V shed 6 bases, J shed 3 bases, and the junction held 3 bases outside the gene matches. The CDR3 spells CASRVAGVYEQYF. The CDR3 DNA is TGTGCCAGCAGGGTAGCGGGGGTCTACGAGCAGTACTTC.

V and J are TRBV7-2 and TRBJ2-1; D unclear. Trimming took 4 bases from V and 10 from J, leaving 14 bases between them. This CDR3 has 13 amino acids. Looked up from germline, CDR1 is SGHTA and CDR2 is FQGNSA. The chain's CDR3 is CASSSTYAREQFF. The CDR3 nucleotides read TGTGCCAGCAGCTCCACGTACGCCAGGGAGCAGTTCTTC.

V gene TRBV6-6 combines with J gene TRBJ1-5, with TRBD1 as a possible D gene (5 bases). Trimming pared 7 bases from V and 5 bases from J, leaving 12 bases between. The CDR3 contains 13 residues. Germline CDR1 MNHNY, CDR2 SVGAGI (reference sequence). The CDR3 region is CASTPGNYQPQHF. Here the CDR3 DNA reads TGTGCCAGCACCCCAGGGAACTATCAGCCCCAGCATTTT.

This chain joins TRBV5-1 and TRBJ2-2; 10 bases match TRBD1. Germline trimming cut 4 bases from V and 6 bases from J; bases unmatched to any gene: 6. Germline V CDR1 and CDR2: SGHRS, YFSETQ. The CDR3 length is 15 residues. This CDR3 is CASSNLGTGAGELFF. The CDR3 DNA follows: TGCGCCAGCAGCAACCTGGGGACAGGGGCCGGGGAGCTGTTTTTT.

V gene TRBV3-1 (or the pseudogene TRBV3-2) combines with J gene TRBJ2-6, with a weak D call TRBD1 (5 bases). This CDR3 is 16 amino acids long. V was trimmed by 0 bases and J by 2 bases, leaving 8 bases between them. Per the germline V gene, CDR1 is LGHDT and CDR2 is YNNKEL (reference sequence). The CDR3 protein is CASSQDRGTGANVLTF. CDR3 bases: TGTGCCAGCAGCCAAGATAGGGGCACTGGGGCCAACGTCCTGACTTTC.

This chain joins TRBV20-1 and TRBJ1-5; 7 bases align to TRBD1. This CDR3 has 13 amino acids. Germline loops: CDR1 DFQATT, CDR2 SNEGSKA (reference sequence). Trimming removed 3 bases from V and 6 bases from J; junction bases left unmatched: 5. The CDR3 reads CSASYRGTQPQHF. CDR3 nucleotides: TGCAGTGCTAGTTACAGGGGTACTCAGCCCCAGCATTTT.

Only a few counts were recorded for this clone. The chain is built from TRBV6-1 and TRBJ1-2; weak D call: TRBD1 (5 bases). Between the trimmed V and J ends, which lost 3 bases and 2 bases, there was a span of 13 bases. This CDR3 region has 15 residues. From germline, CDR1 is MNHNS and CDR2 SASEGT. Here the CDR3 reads CASSDGAGLNYGYTF. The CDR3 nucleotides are TGTGCCAGCAGTGATGGGGCAGGGTTGAACTATGGCTACACCTTC.

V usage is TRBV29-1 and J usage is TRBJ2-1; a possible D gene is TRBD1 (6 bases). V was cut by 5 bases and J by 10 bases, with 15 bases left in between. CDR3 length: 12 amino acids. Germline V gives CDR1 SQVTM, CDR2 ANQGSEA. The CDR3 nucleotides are TGCAGCGTTCAGAAAACAGGGAACGAGCAGTTCTTC. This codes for CSVQKTGNEQFF.

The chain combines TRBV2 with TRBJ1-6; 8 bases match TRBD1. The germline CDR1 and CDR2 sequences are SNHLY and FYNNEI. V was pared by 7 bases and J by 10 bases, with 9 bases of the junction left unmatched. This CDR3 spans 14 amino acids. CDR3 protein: CASNTRQGYSPLHF. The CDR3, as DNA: TGTGCCAGCAATACAAGACAGGGGTACTCACCCCTCCACTTT.